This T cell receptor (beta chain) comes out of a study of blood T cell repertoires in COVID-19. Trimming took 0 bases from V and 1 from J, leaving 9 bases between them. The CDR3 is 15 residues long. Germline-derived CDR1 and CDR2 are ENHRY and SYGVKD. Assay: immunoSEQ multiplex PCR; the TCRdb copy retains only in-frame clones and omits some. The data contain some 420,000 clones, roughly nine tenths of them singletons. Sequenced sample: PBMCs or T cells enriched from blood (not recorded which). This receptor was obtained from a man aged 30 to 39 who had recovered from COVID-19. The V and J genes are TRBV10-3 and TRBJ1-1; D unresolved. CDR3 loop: CAISESLPRNTEAFF. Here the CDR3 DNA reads TGTGCCATCAGTGAGTCGTTACCTAGGAACACTGAAGCTTTCTTT.